These 20 T cell receptor beta chains were sequenced from one sample in a study of vaccination and CD4 T cells after COVID-19. The Oncomine TCR Beta short-read assay was what sequenced the DNA obtained from cultured CD4+ T cells. TCRdb independently ran MiXCR on the PCR reads; one entry per CDR3 protein. The sample records 7,500 to 10,000 distinct CDR3 sequences, roughly 25% being singletons. Antigen specificity for these receptors is unknown. Described treatment: approximately 9-day PBMC culture with coronavirus spike peptide pools or control peptides (ViraFEST assay). The sample consisted of CD4+ T cells from blood, cultured in vitro, taken after SARS-CoV-2 vaccination. Receptors were obtained from a human donor who had recovered from COVID-19.

The rearrangement uses TRBV6-1 and TRBJ1-5, with D possibly being TRBD1 (5 bases). Between the trimmed V and J ends, which lost 8 bases and 2 bases, there was a span of 13 bases. The CDR3 is made up of 14 amino acids. From germline, CDR1 is MNHNS and CDR2 SASEGT. As DNA, the CDR3 is TGTGCCAGCCAGAAGTCAGGGCGCAATCAGCCCCAGCATTTT. This gives the protein CASQKSGRNQPQHF.

This clonotype was counted between two and nine times. Here the CDR3 reads CSARDFRTAYEQYF. In DNA form, the CDR3 reads TGCAGTGCTAGAGATTTCCGGACAGCCTACGAGCAGTACTTC. The chain combines TRBV20-1 with TRBJ2-7; D is possibly TRBD1 (6 bases). Trimming stripped 0 bases from V and 2 bases from J, with 11 bases between. The CDR3 contains 14 residues. Germline V lookup: CDR1 DFQATT, CDR2 SNEGSKA (reference sequence).

The J gene is TRBJ2-7, the V gene TRBV10-3, with 7 bases lining up with TRBD2. Per germline, CDR1 ENHRY and CDR2 SYGVKD. The junction had 5 bases not matched to a gene; V was cut back by 2 bases and J by 1 base. CDR3 size: 15 residues. CDR3 DNA: TGTGCCATCAGTGAGAGGGAGGGAGGGTCCTACGAGCAGTACTTC. Residues: CAISEREGGSYEQYF.

V gene TRBV23-1 combines with J gene TRBJ1-1; D remains ambiguous. TRBV23-1 is an ORF, with its function uncertain. Trimming removed 7 bases from V and 1 base from J, with 16 bases in between. The CDR3 is made up of 15 amino acids. CDR3 DNA sequence: TGCGCCAGCACGCCCTGTTGGGAACAGAACACTGAAGCTTTCTTT. Amino acid sequence: CASTPCWEQNTEAFF.

This clonotype was found a few times. The chain joins TRBV27 to TRBJ1-2, with 7 bases matching TRBD1. CDR3 length: 18 amino acids. The V segment lost 4 bases and the J segment 4 bases; nucleotides outside the gene matches: 18. The V gene's germline CDR1 is MNHEY and CDR2 SMNVEV (reference sequence). CDR3 residues: CASSSRGGDRLRGYGYTF. In nucleotides, the CDR3 is TGTGCCAGCAGTTCCCGGGGGGGGGACAGACTGAGGGGCTATGGCTACACCTTC.

CDR3 protein: CASSGLLRCEQYF. In DNA, the CDR3 is TGTGCCAGCAGCGGGCTCCTCAGGTGCGAGCAGTACTTC. The chain links TRBV21-1 to TRBJ2-7. TRBV21-1 is flagged as a pseudogene. This CDR3 comprises 13 residues.

This clonotype was seen just once. The rearrangement joins TRBV4-3 to TRBJ2-4, with D possibly TRBD1 on 5 matching bases. Deletions cut 4 bases from V and 4 bases from J, with 26 bases between. Germline CDR1 LGHNA, CDR2 YSLEER. There are 19 residues in the CDR3. The CDR3 spells CASSPYATGPAMEKNIQYF. CDR3 sequence (DNA): TGCGCCAGCAGCCCCTACGCAACAGGACCCGCCATGGAGAAAAACATTCAGTACTTC.

This rearrangement joins TRBV12-3 or TRBV12-4 to TRBJ1-1; the D is unclear. The CDR3 extends over 11 amino acids. Trimming stripped 3 bases from V and 7 bases from J, with 6 bases between. The DNA of the CDR3 is TGTGCCAGCAGTTTCTTGGTTGAAGCTTTCTTT. Translation gives CASSFLVEAFF.

Notes on this clonotype: Likely a read error: the CDR3 ends without its conserved phenylalanine or tryptophan. This sequence joins TRBV20-1 and TRBJ2-1; TRBD2 aligns across 10 bases. After removal of 6 bases from V and 7 bases from J, the junction contained 15 bases not matched to a gene. CDR1 is DFQATT and CDR2 is SNEGSKA in the germline V gene (reference sequence). This CDR3 comprises 16 residues. CDR3 coding DNA: TGCAGTGCGGAAGGGGCGGCTAGCGGGAGTTTGAATGAGCAGTTCTCC. Translating it yields CSAEGAASGSLNEQFS.

This clonotype was recorded a few times. V and J are TRBV4-3 and TRBJ2-5, with 12 nucleotides matching TRBD2. Germline V CDR1 and CDR2: LGHNA, YSLEER. This CDR3 region has 19 residues. The V and J ends lost 9 bases and 5 bases, in that order; junction bases with no gene match: 22. Here the CDR3 DNA reads TGCGCCAGTTCCCAATGGGCTGGACTAGCGGGAACCTCGGGGGAGACCCAGTACTTC. Encoded protein: CASSQWAGLAGTSGETQYF.

This clonotype has only a few counts. CDR3 nucleotides: TGTGCCAGTAGTACCGGGGAGACCCAGTACTTC. It is translated as CASSTGETQYF. The chain couples TRBV19 to TRBJ2-5; the D is unclear. CDR3 size: 11 residues. In germline, CDR1 is LNHDA, CDR2 SQIVND (reference sequence). Trimming stripped 4 bases from V and 5 bases from J, with 5 bases between.

The CDR3 bases are TGCAGTGCGGTCGTTAGCGGGAGGGCCCCTTTTACAGATACGCAGTATTTT. It yields the protein CSAVVSGRAPFTDTQYF. The chain employs TRBV20-1 and TRBJ2-3, with 11 bases identical to TRBD2. CDR1 DFQATT and CDR2 SNEGSKA come from the germline V gene (reference sequence). The junction had 14 bases not matched to a gene; V was cut back by 6 bases and J by 3 bases. This CDR3 comprises 17 residues.

In its sample, this clonotype is medium-sized (0.01 to 0.1%). The chain links TRBV7-3 to TRBJ2-3, with 9 bases matching TRBD2. The CDR3 sequence is 17 residues long. V lost 0 bases and J lost 3; bases outside the gene matches: 7. Germline CDR1 reads SGHTA; CDR2 reads FQGTGA. Here the CDR3 reads CASSLTGAGGGTDTQYF. The CDR3 region has the DNA TGTGCCAGCAGCTTAACGGGTGCGGGAGGGGGGACAGATACGCAGTATTTT.

This sequence joins TRBV4-3 and TRBJ2-7; 9 nucleotides align to TRBD2. Unmatched junction bases numbered 9, after V lost 0 bases and J lost 3 bases. This CDR3 region has 17 residues. From germline, CDR1 is LGHNA and CDR2 YSLEER. This CDR3 reads CASSQDQETSGNYEQYF. In nucleotides, the CDR3 is TGCGCCAGCAGCCAAGATCAGGAGACTAGCGGAAACTACGAGCAGTACTTC.

The chain has TRBV5-4 and TRBJ1-2; no clear D gene. The CDR3 has 15 residues. V dropped 5 bases and J dropped 0 bases, with 14 bases sitting between them. CDR1 and CDR2 from the germline V gene are SGHNT and YYREEE (reference sequence). The CDR3 DNA reads as TGTGCCAGCAGGAATGGTGGCGTAGCTAACTATGGCTACACCTTC. It yields the protein CASRNGGVANYGYTF.

The chain links TRBV5-8 to TRBJ2-1; 7 bases agree with TRBD2. With V trimmed by 1 base and J by 2 bases, 3 bases remained unmatched. This CDR3 region has 15 residues. CDR1 is SGHTS, CDR2 YDEGEE, per germline. CDR3 region: CASSLRAGPYNEQFF. The CDR3 coding sequence is TGTGCCAGCAGCTTGAGAGCGGGACCCTACAATGAGCAGTTCTTC. Full variable domain (remainder filled in from reference TRBV5-8 and TRBJ2-1): EAGVTQSPTHLIKTRGQQATLRCSPISGHTSVYWYQQALGLGLQFLLWYDEGEERNRGNFPPRFSGRQFPNYSSELNVNALELEDSALYLCASSLRAGPYNEQFFGPGTRLTVL.

The gene calls are TRBV28 and TRBJ2-7; TRBD2 is a possible D gene (6 bases). Germline V CDR1 and CDR2: MDHEN, SYDVKM. The CDR3 length is 16 residues. V was trimmed by 3 bases and J by 0 bases, leaving 15 bases between them. The CDR3 coding sequence is TGTGCCAGCAGTTTGGAGGGCAGGGCCCTCTCCTACGAGCAGTACTTC. Its translation: CASSLEGRALSYEQYF.

The rearrangement links TRBV19 to TRBJ2-7; no firm D call. The V and J ends lost 3 bases and 4 bases respectively, with 10 bases between them. The CDR3 totals 13 residues. Germline-derived CDR1 and CDR2 are LNHDA and SQIVND (reference sequence). The CDR3 DNA is TGTGCCAGTAGTATTCGTCCCACATACGAGCAGTACTTC. It specifies CASSIRPTYEQYF.

In this sample, this clonotype turned up a few times. The chain carries TRBV20-1 and TRBJ2-1, with D unresolved. Trimming cost V 3 bases and J 6 bases, with 12 bases left between them. The CDR3 consists of 13 residues. Germline V gene lookup returns CDR1 DFQATT and CDR2 SNEGSKA (reference sequence). CDR3 residues: CSAREYLLNEQFF. CDR3 DNA sequence: TGCAGTGCTAGGGAGTACCTTCTCAATGAGCAGTTCTTC.

By share of the sample, this clonotype is medium-sized. This chain joins TRBV20-1 and TRBJ1-5; D ambiguous. V gave up 3 bases and J gave up 7 bases, with 19 bases separating them. The CDR3 runs 15 residues. Germline V lookup: CDR1 DFQATT, CDR2 SNEGSKA (reference sequence). CDR3 protein: CSASQAPASRQPQHF. DNA of the CDR3: TGCAGTGCTAGTCAGGCCCCTGCGTCGCGGCAGCCCCAGCATTTT.